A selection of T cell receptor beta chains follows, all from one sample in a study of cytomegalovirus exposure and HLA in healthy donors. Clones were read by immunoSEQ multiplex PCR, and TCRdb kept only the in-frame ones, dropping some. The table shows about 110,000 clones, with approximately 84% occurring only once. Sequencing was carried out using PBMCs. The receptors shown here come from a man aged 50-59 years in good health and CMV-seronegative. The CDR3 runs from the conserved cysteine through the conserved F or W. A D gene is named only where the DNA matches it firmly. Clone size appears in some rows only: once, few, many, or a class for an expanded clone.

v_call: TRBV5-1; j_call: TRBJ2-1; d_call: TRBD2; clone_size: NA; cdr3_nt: TGCGCCAGCAGCTTGAACCCGATTAGCGGGAGAAATGAGCAGTTCTTC; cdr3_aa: CASSLNPISGRNEQFF
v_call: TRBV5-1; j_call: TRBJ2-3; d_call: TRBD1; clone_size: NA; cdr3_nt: TGCGCCAGCAGCTCCGACAGGGTCACAGATACGCAGTATTTT; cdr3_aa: CASSSDRVTDTQYF
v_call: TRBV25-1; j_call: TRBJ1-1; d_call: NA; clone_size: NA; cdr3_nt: TGTGCCAGCAGCCCTCGAGGGCTGAACACTGAAGCTTTCTTT; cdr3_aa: CASSPRGLNTEAFF
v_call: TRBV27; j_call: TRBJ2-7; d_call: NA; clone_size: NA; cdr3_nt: TGTGCCAGCAGTACCCTGGGACTGCAAACAACCTACGAGCAGTACTTC; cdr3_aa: CASSTLGLQTTYEQYF
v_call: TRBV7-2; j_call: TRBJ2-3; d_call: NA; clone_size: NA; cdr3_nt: TGTGCCAGCAGCTTTTCGGCGGATCCTTACACAGATACGCAGTATTTT; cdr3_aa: CASSFSADPYTDTQYF
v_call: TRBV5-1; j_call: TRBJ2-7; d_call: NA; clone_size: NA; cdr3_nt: TGCGCCAGCAGCTTAAGAGGTGAGGACTACGAGCAGTACTTC; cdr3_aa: CASSLRGEDYEQYF
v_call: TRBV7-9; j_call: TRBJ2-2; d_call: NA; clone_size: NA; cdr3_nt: TGTGCCAGCAGCCGGCGGGTCGGGGAGCTGTTTTTT; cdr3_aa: CASSRRVGELFF
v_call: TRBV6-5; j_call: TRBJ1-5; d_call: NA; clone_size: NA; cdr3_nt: TGTGCCAGCAGTGTTTATAGCAATCAGCCCCAGCATTTT; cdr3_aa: CASSVYSNQPQHF
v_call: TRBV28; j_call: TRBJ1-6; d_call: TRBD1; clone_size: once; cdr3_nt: TGTGCCAGCAGCTCCGGACAGGATAATTCACCCCTCCACTTT; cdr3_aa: CASSSGQDNSPLHF
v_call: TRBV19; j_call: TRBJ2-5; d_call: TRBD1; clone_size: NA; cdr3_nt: TGTGCCAGTAGTGGGACAGCCCGGGCCCAGTACTTC; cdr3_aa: CASSGTARAQYF
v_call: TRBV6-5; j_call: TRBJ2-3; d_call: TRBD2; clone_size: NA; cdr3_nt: TGTGCCAGCAGTTCCCCGAGAGCGGGGTCGACAGATACGCAGTATTTT; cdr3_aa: CASSSPRAGSTDTQYF
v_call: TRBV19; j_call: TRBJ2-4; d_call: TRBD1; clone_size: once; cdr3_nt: TGTGCCAGTAGTATAGGATCCGGACAGGTAGGAGCCAAAAACATTCAGTACTTC; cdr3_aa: CASSIGSGQVGAKNIQYF
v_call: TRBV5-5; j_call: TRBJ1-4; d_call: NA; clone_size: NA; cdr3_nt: TGTGCCAGCAGCTTGGAGCGTACGGCTAATGAAAAACTGTTTTTT; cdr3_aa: CASSLERTANEKLFF
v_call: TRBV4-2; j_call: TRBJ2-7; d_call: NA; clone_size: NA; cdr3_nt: TGTGCCAGCAGCCAAGAGGGTCAGGGGATATCCTACGAGCAGTACTTC; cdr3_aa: CASSQEGQGISYEQYF
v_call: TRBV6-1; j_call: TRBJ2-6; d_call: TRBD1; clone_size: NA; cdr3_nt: TGTGCCAGCAGTGGCGGAGGGGGACAGGGGGTTTTGGGGGCCAACGTCCTGACTTTC; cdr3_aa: CASSGGGGQGVLGANVLTF
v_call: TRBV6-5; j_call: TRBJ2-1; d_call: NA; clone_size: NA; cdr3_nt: TGTGCCAGCATAAATGAGCAGTTCTTC; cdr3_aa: CASINEQFF
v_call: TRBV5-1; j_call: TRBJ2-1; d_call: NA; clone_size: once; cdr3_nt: TGCGCCAGCAGCTTGCGTCCAGGGGGGATCAATGAGCAGTTCTTC; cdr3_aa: CASSLRPGGINEQFF
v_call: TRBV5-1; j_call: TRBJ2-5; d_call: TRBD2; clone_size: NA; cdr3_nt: TGCGCCAGCAGCTTGGAGACTAGCGGGAGTCGCCAAGAGACCCAGTACTTC; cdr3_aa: CASSLETSGSRQETQYF
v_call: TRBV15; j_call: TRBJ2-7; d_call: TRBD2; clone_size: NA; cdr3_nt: TGTGCCACCAGCAGAGGGGGGGGTTTTAAGCAGTACTTC; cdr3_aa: CATSRGGGFKQYF
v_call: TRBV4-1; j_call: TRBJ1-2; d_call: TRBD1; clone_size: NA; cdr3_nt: TGCGCCAGCAGGCCGCCGGGACAGAGAGCTAACTATGGCTACACCTTC; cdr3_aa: CASRPPGQRANYGYTF
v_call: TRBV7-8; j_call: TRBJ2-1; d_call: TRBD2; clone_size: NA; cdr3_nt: TGTGCCAGCAGCTCACGGACTAGTTCACACTCCTCCTACAATGAGCAGTTCTTC; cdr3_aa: CASSSRTSSHSSYNEQFF
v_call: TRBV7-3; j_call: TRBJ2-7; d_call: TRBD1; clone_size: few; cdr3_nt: TGTGCCAGCAGCCAGACAGGGGGCTACGAGCAGTACTTC; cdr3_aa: CASSQTGGYEQYF
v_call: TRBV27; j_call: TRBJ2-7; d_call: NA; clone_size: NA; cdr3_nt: TGTGCCAGCAGTCCATCCTACGAGCAGTACTTC; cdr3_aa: CASSPSYEQYF
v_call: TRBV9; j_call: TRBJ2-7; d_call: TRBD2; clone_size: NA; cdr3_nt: TGTGCCAGCAGCCCCTTTACGGGGGGCTCCTACGAGCAGTACTTC; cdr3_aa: CASSPFTGGSYEQYF
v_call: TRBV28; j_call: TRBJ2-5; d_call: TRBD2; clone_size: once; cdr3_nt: TGTGCCAGCCGCCATCGGGGGGTAGAGACCCAGTACTTC; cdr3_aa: CASRHRGVETQYF
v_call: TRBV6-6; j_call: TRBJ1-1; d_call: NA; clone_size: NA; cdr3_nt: TGTGCCAGCAGAGAGGGCATGAACACTGAAGCTTTCTTT; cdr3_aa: CASREGMNTEAFF
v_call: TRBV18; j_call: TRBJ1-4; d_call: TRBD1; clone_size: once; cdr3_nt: TGTGCCAGCTCGAAGGACAGGATTAATGAAAAACTGTTTTTT; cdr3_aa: CASSKDRINEKLFF
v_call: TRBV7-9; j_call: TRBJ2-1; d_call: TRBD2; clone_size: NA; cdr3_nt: TGTGCCAGCAGCTCGCGAATAGCGGGGGGGCCTCCGTATGAGCAGTTCTTC; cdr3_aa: CASSSRIAGGPPYEQFF
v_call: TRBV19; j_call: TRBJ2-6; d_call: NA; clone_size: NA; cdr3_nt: TGTGCCAGTAGTATTTTTAAGGGGTCTGGGGCCAACGTCCTGACTTTC; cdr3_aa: CASSIFKGSGANVLTF
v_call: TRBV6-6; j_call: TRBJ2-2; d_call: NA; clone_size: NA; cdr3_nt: TGTGCCAGCAGTTCACGGCTAGCGAACACCGGGGAGCTGTTTTTT; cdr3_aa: CASSSRLANTGELFF
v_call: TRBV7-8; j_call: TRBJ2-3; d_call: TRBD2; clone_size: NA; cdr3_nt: TGTGCCAGCAGTCGTAGCGGGGGGTACACAGATACGCAGTATTTT; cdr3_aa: CASSRSGGYTDTQYF
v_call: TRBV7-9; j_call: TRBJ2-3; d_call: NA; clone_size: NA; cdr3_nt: TGTTCCAGCAGCTCAGACAAACAGGTTACCCGAGAATCCACAGATACGCAGTATTTT; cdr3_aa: CSSSSDKQVTRESTDTQYF
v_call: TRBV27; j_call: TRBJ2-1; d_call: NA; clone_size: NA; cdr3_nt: TGTGCCAGCATGAAGATCCGTGGCACAATCAACAATGAGCAGTTCTTC; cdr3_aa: CASMKIRGTINNEQFF
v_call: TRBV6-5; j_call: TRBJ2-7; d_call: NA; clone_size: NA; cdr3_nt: TGTGCCAGCAGTTACTCGAGGTCAGAATCCTACGAGCAGTCCTTC; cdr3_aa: CASSYSRSESYEQSF
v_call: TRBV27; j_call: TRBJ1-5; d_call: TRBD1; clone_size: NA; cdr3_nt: TGTGCCAGCAGTCACGGGACAGGTGTTTATCAGCCCCAGCATTTT; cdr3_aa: CASSHGTGVYQPQHF
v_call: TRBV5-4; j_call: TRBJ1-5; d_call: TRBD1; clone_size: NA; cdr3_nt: TGTGCCAGCAGCTTGGGGGACAGGGGAGGGAATCAGCCCCAGCATTTT; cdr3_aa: CASSLGDRGGNQPQHF
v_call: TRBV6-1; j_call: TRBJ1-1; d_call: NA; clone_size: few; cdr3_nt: TGTGCCAGCAGTGGAGTGAGGGCCTCTGAAGCTTTCTTT; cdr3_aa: CASSGVRASEAFF
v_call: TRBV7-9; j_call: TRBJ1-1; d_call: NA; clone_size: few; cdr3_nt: TGTGCCAGCAGCCGCTTTCGAGGGATGAACACTGAAGCTTTCTTT; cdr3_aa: CASSRFRGMNTEAFF
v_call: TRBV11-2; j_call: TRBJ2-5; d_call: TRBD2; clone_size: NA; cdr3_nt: TGTGCCAGCAGCTTAGATGGACTAGCGGATACCGGGAGGGAGACCCAGTACTTC; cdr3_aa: CASSLDGLADTGRETQYF
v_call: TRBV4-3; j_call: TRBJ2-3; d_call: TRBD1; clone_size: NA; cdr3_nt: TGCGCCAGCAGCCAAGATTGGACAGGGGGCAGGGATACGCAGTATTTT; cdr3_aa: CASSQDWTGGRDTQYF
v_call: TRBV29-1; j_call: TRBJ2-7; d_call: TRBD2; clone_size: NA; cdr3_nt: TGCAGCGTTGAAGATCGGGGGGGCGAGCAGTACTTC; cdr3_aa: CSVEDRGGEQYF
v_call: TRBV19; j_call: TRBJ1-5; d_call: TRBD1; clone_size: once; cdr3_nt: TGTGCCAGTAGTGGGCGGACAGGGGGCGTCCCCAATCAGCCCCAGCATTTT; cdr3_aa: CASSGRTGGVPNQPQHF
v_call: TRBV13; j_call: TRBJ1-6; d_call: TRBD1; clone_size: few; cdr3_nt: TGTGCCAGCAGCTTAGGATACAGGGGCCAAAATTCACCCCTCCACTTT; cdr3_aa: CASSLGYRGQNSPLHF
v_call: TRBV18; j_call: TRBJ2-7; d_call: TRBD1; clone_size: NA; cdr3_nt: TGTGCCAGCTCACCACGCTTACCCGACAGGGGGAGACCCTACGAGCAGTACTTC; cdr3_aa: CASSPRLPDRGRPYEQYF